This T cell receptor (beta chain) emerged from a study of blood T cell repertoires in COVID-19 (dated by TCRdb to the early 2020s). As for the study more broadly: Samples from collaborators originated in the United States, Italy and Spain and spanned both the acute and convalescent phases of COVID-19. The material from the prospective study consisted of cDNA or gDNA derived from T cells, B-cell-depleted T cells, or PBMCs. The dataset comprised deeply sampled blood TCRbeta repertoires from subjects exposed to, actively infected with, or recovered from COVID-19. The repertoires were released in a freely available public database meant as a resource for research on the immune response to SARS-CoV-2. Samples were obtained from the ongoing ImmuneRACE study (first 160 participants) and from approximately 1,200 subjects provided by 6 global collaborators. A de-identified subject ID, COVID-19 status, age in years and sex were almost always included in the sample metadata. Where available, HLA class I and class II types were taken from metadata supplied by the sample provider and were not determined by assay-based typing.

Paper-wide results and their limitations: The quantity of clinical and demographic metadata differed by source and by participant and was supplied without curation.

Collaborating institutions collected whole blood in K2EDTA tubes following their own protocols. For TCRbeta analysis, collaborator samples were shipped as frozen whole blood, as isolated PBMCs, or as DNA extracted from either sample type. About this clone itself: What antigen it recognizes has not been identified. Base-call qualities are not available, and no considerably larger clone is one nucleotide away.

TCRbeta CDR3 regions were amplified from genomic DNA by means of the immunoSEQ Assay, a bias-controlled multiplex PCR. The authors' analysis ran thus. Within the assay, amplification of reference gene primers was used to estimate how many nucleated cells each sample contained. To quantify the absolute abundance of each unique TCRbeta CDR3 rearrangement, sequence reads were collapsed and filtered. For each sample, productive Simpson clonality was calculated as the square root of Simpson's diversity index over productive rearrangements. TCRdb obtained this table from immuneACCESS and retained in-frame rearrangements with V and J assigned. These tables miss some clones; where compared with another copy, unresolved V genes account for less than half of the shortfall, and the remainder is unexplained. That table furnishes V, J and clone size, whereas the DNA furnished D and trimming. The sample table holds over 120,000 clones, of which roughly 83% were seen once. About 3% of the sample goes to the ten largest clones.

Deletion took 3 bases off V and 1 base off J, with a span of 6 bases between the germline ends. CDR1 and CDR2 are drawn from the germline V gene (reference sequence): DFQATT, SNEGSKA. The CDR3 covers 12 residues, taking in both the cysteine and the phenylalanine. Just the 36-base CDR3 DNA is kept, in frame starting at base 1. The origin of this receptor is a woman aged 80 or older with acute or convalescent COVID-19. The sequenced sample was peripheral blood. The sequence is built from TRBV20-1 and TRBJ1-1, with no D gene named confidently. The nucleotides read TGCAGTGCTAGTGCCAGGAACACTGAAGCTTTCTTT. This encodes CSASARNTEAFF.